What follows are 9 T cell receptor beta chains derived from one specimen sequenced in a study of OX40 agonist ivuxolimab in advanced cancers. The method was immunoSEQ multiplex PCR; TCRdb's version includes in-frame clones alone and lacks a portion of them. The sample shows 65,000 to 85,000 clones, approximately 89% of them seen only once. The sequencing here drew on CD4+ or CD8+ T cells sorted from blood, taken in a trial of the OX40 agonist ivuxolimab. The receptor set was obtained from an adult with an advanced solid tumor such as melanoma, head and neck, liver or kidney cancer.

There are a few counts of this clone. The chain has TRBV5-4 and TRBJ2-7, with D possibly being TRBD1 or TRBD2 (5 bases each). The CDR3 length is 11 residues. The germline V gene encodes CDR1 SGHNT and CDR2 YYREEE (reference sequence). V lost 4 bases and J lost 6, with 8 bases in between. Written as DNA, the CDR3 is TGTGCCAGCAGCCTGAGGGGCGAGCAGTACTTC. It specifies CASSLRGEQYF.

This rearrangement joins TRBV15 to TRBJ1-2; 9 nucleotides agree with TRBD1. The CDR3 loop spans 15 amino acids. Germline loops: CDR1 LNHNV, CDR2 YYDKDF (reference sequence). V was clipped by 3 bases and J by 3 bases; unmatched bases: 5. CDR3 coding DNA: TGTGCCACCAGCAGGGGACAGGGTTTTGACTATGGCTACACCTTC. Its translation: CATSRGQGFDYGYTF.

The chain links TRBV7-2 to TRBJ2-4; the D is unclear. Germline V gives CDR1 SGHTA, CDR2 FQGNSA. Trimming left V 3 bases short and J 1 base short, with 4 bases between. This CDR3 has 13 amino acids. CDR3 bases: TGTGCCAGCAGCTTTTCGGCCAAAAACATTCAGTACTTC. This gives the protein CASSFSAKNIQYF.

DNA for the CDR3: TGCGCCAGCAGCGTAGACAGCTTAAATCAGCCCCAGCATTTT. It specifies CASSVDSLNQPQHF. This chain joins TRBV5-1 and TRBJ1-5; D is possibly TRBD1 (5 bases). The CDR3 extends over 14 amino acids. CDR1 and CDR2 from the germline V gene are SGHRS and YFSETQ. The V and J ends lost 4 bases and 4 bases respectively, with 12 bases between them.

The V gene is TRBV6-6, the J gene TRBJ1-2; a possible D gene is TRBD1 (5 bases). The CDR3 covers 13 residues. The V end lost 6 bases, the J end lost 7 bases, and 15 bases lay between the germline ends. CDR1 MNHNY and CDR2 SVGAGI come from the germline V gene (reference sequence). The DNA of the CDR3 is TGTGCCAGCAGGCAACAGGTCCCCATTGGCTACACCTTC. Its protein is CASRQQVPIGYTF.

This chain uses TRBV19 with TRBJ2-2; 12 nucleotides align to TRBD2. The CDR3 loop spans 15 amino acids. The germline V gene encodes CDR1 LNHDA and CDR2 SQIVND (reference sequence). With 6 bases clipped from V and 6 bases from J, the junction kept 5 bases outside the gene matches. CDR3: CASRRLAGDSGELFF. Written as DNA, the CDR3 is TGTGCCAGTAGGAGACTAGCGGGAGATTCCGGGGAGCTGTTTTTT.

The chain has TRBV10-3 and TRBJ2-7; 8 nucleotides agree with TRBD1. The V and J ends lost 4 bases and 3 bases, in that order; junction bases with no gene match: 5. The length of the CDR3 is 14 residues. Germline V lookup: CDR1 ENHRY, CDR2 SYGVKD. The CDR3 region has the DNA TGTGCCATCAGTGGAGGAGGACAGGGCTACGAGCAGTACTTC. Translation gives CAISGGGQGYEQYF.

The chain is built from TRBV5-5 and TRBJ2-5; 7 nucleotides line up with TRBD1. V lost 0 bases, J lost 5 bases, and 4 bases stayed unmatched. The CDR3 consists of 14 residues. Germline V CDR1 and CDR2: SGHKS, YYEKEE (reference sequence). The CDR3 nucleotides are TGTGCCAGCAGCTTGGTTGTGACAGGGGAGACCCAGTACTTC. Protein sequence: CASSLVVTGETQYF.

The chain employs TRBV5-6 and TRBJ2-1; D call uncertain. V was trimmed by 1 base and J by 1 base, leaving 6 bases between them. The CDR3 length is 14 residues. Germline CDR1 reads SGHDT; CDR2 reads YYEEEE. CDR3 sequence: CASSLPSSYNEQFF. CDR3 nucleotides: TGTGCCAGCAGCTTGCCTAGTTCCTACAATGAGCAGTTCTTC. The full variable domain, completed using reference TRBV5-6 and TRBJ2-1, is DAGVTQSPTHLIKTRGQQVTLRCSPKSGHDTVSWYQQALGQGPQFIFQYYEEEERQRGNFPDRFSGHQFPNYSSELNVNALLLGDSALYLCASSLPSSYNEQFFGPGTRLTVL.